This entry describes one T cell receptor (beta chain). This clonotype was seen ten or more times. It has no known antigen specificity. One base away there is no much larger clone; base qualities are not given. These data originate in a study of CD8 T cells in ankylosing spondylitis (dated by TCRdb to 2017 to 2019). With respect to the entire study: The study profiled T cell receptor beta repertoires in healthy donors and ankylosing spondylitis patients to find disease-linked TCR variants. The full study cohort comprised 20 to 30 ankylosing spondylitis patients and over a hundred healthy donors. Peripheral blood was sampled, and synovial fluid was additionally collected from ankylosing spondylitis patients. General study outcomes and caveats: The disease-linked clones were reported to be significantly enriched in matched synovial fluid samples from ankylosing spondylitis patients. A CD8+ phenotype was shown by the disease-linked clones, which were found at relatively low frequencies in peripheral blood. Blood from ankylosing spondylitis patients appeared to be characterized by a TCR beta motif composed of several highly homologous amino acid variants. Some of the motif variants had been reported before in the synovial fluid and blood of reactive arthritis patients, a finding that suggests common disease-initiation mechanisms.

Sequencing was carried out with an Illumina HiSeq 2500. Quantitative 5'-RACE with molecular barcodes was the method used to prepare the TCR beta libraries. The published analysis was carried out like this. To identify disease-linked TCR variants, a new computational method was used, one built on a probabilistic model of VDJ rearrangement. TCRdb trimmed the raw reads at Q25, called clones with MiXCR and kept productive beta chains. Each entry is one CDR3 protein sequence, shown with its most common DNA and genes. TCRdb's processing, not the study's, gives the V and J calls here. A total of 200,000 to 300,000 distinct CDR3 sequences appear in this sample, around 10% of them only once. The ten most abundant clones make up less than 8% of the sample. Trimming accounts for 1 base at V and 3 bases at J, while the number of junction bases matched to no gene is 6. The CDR3 covers 15 residues, taking in both the cysteine and the phenylalanine. The entry retains the CDR3 DNA only, 45 bases that are in frame from base 1. The germline V gene supplies CDR1 SGHRS and CDR2 YFSETQ.

The chain employs TRBV5-1 and TRBJ1-1; 7 middle bases align to TRBD1. The sample consisted of blood, either unsorted or a sorted T cell fraction (not recorded which). The TCR sequence derives from a male donor with ankylosing spondylitis or in good health (not recorded which). The DNA sequence is TGCGCCAGCAGCTTGCGACAGGGTCGGGACACTGAAGCTTTCTTT. Protein translation: CASSLRQGRDTEAFF.